This T cell receptor beta chain was found in a study of tumor-infiltrating lymphocytes in localized non-small cell lung cancer. Findings and limits, study-wide: TCRbeta sequencing showed higher T cell infiltration in tumors than uninvolved lung.

As to this clone: Its matching antigen is unknown.

The repertoire was sequenced with immunoSEQ multiplex PCR; TCRdb's copy has only in-frame clones and lacks some. The top ten clones hold over 7.5% of a sample with more than 8,500 clones, approximately 85% of them seen once. The trim removed 0 bases at V and 9 bases at J, leaving 7 bases unmatched. This CDR3 contains 15 residues. CDR1 SGDLS and CDR2 YYNGEE come from the germline V gene. The V gene is TRBV9, the J gene TRBJ2-1; 9 nucleotides align to TRBD2. The sequenced material came from uninvolved lung tissue not adjacent to the tumor. The TCR sequence derives from a human donor with non-small cell lung cancer. The CDR3: CASSVAAGGPVEQFF. CDR3 DNA: TGTGCCAGCAGCGTAGCGGCGGGAGGGCCTGTTGAGCAGTTCTTC.